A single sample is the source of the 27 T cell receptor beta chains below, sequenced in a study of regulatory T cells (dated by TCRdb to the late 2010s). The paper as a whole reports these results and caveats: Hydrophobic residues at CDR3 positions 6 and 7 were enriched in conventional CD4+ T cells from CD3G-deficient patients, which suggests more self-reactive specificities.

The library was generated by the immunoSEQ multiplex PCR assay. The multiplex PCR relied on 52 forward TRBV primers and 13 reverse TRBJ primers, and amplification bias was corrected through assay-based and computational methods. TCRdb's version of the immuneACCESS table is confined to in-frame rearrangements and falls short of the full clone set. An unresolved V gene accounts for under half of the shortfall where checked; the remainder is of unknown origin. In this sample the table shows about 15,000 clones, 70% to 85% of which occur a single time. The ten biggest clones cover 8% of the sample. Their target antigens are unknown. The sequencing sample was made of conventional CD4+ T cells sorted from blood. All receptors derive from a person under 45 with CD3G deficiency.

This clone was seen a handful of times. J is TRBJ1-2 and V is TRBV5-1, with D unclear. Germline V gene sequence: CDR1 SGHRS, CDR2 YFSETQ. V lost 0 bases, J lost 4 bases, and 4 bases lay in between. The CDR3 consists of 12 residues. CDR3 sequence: CASSLGGYGYTF. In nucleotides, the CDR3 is TGCGCCAGCAGCTTGGGTGGCTATGGCTACACCTTC. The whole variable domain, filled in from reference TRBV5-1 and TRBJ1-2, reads KAGVTQTPRYLIKTRGQQVTLSCSPISGHRSVSWYQQTPGQGLQFLFEYFSETQRNKGNFPGRFSGRQFSNSRSEMNVSTLELGDSALYLCASSLGGYGYTFGSGTRLTVV.

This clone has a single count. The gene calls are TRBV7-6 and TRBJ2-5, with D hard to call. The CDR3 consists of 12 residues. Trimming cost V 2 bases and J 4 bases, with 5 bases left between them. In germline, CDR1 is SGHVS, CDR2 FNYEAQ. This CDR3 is CASSLLGETQYF. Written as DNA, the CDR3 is TGTGCCAGCAGCTTATTGGGAGAGACCCAGTACTTC.

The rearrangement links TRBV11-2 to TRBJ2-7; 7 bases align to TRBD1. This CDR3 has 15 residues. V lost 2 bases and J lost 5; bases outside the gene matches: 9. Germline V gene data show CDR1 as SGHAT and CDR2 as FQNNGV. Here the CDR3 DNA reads TGTGCCAGCAGCTTACGAAGGACAGGTTCCCACGAGCAGTACTTC. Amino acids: CASSLRRTGSHEQYF.

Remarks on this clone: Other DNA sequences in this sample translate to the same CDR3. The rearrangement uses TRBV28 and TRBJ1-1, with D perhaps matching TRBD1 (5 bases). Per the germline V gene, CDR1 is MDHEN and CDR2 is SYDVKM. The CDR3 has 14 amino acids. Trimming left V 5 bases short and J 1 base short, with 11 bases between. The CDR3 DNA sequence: TGTGCCAGCAGTCCGACGGGACCGAACACTGAAGCTTTCTTT. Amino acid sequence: CASSPTGPNTEAFF.

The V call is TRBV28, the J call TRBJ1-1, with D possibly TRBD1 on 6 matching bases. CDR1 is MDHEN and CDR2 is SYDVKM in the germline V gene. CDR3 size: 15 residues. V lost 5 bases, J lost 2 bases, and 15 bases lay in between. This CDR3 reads CASSRLTGYNTEAFF. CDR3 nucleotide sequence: TGTGCCAGCAGTCGACTGACAGGCTACAACACTGAAGCTTTCTTT. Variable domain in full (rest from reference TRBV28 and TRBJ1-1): DVKVTQSSRYLVKRTGEKVFLECVQDMDHENMFWYRQDPGLGLRLIYFSYDVKMKEKGDIPEGYSVSREKKERFSLILESASTNQTSMYLCASSRLTGYNTEAFFGQGTRLTVV.

The CDR3 reads CASSGPGGLYGYTF. CDR3 in DNA: TGTGCCAGCAGTGGACCAGGGGGCCTCTATGGCTACACCTTC. The chain employs TRBV6-1 and TRBJ1-2; TRBD1 agrees at 8 bases. Germline V gives CDR1 MNHNS, CDR2 SASEGT. The V gene end was trimmed by 4 bases and the J gene end by 4 bases; junction bases not matched to a gene: 5. This CDR3 comprises 14 residues.

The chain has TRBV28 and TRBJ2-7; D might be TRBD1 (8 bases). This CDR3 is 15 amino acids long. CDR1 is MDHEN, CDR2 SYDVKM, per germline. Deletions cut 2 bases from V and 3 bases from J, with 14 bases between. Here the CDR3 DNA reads TGTGCCAGCAGTTTAGCGACAGGGGAGGGCTACGAGCAGTACTTC. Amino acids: CASSLATGEGYEQYF.

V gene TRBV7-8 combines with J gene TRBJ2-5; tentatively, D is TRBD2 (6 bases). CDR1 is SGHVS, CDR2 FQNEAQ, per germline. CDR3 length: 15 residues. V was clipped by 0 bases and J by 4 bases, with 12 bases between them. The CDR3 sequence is CASSLAGLRGETQYF. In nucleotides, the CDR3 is TGTGCCAGCAGCTTAGCCGGTCTGCGGGGAGAGACCCAGTACTTC.

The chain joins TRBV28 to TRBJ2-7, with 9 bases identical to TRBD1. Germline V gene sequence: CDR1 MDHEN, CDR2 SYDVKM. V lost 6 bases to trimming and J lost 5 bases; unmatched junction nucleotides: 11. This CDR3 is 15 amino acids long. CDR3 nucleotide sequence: TGTGCCAGCAGGTTACCGGGACAGGGTAACCACGAGCAGTACTTC. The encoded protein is CASRLPGQGNHEQYF.

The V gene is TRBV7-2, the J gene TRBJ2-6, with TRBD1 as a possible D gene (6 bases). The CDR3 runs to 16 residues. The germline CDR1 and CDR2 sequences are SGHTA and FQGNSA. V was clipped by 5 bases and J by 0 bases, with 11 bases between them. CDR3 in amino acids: CASSPGQFSGANVLTF. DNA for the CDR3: TGTGCCAGCAGCCCCGGACAGTTCTCTGGGGCCAACGTCCTGACTTTC. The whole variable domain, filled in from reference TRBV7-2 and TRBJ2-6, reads GAGVSQSPSNKVTEKGKDVELRCDPISGHTALYWYRQSLGQGLEFLIYFQGNSAPDKSGLPSDRFSAERTGGSVSTLTIQRTQQEDSAVYLCASSPGQFSGANVLTFGAGSRLTVL.

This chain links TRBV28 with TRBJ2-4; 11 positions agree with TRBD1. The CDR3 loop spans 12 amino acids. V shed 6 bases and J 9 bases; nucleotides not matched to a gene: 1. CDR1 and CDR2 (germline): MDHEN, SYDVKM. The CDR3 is CASRGQGGIQYF. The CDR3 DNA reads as TGTGCCAGCAGGGGACAGGGGGGCATTCAGTACTTC. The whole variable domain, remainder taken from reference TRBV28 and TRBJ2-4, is DVKVTQSSRYLVKRTGEKVFLECVQDMDHENMFWYRQDPGLGLRLIYFSYDVKMKEKGDIPEGYSVSREKKERFSLILESASTNQTSMYLCASRGQGGIQYFGAGTRLSVL.

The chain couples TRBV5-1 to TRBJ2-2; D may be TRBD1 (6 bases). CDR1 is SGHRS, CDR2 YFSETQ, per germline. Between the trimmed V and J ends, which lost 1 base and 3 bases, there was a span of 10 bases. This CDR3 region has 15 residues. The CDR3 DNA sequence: TGCGCCAGCAGCTTGACACAGGGCTACACCGGGGAGCTGTTTTTT. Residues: CASSLTQGYTGELFF.

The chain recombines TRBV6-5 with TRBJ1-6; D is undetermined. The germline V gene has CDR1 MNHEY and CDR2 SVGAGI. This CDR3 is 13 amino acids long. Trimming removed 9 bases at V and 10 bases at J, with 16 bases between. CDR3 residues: CASSTGIQSPLHF. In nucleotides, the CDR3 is TGTGCCAGTTCTACGGGCATCCAGTCACCCCTCCACTTT.

DNA for the CDR3: TGTGCCATCAGAAGAAACTACGAGCAGTACTTC. Translated: CAIRRNYEQYF. The chain has TRBV10-3 and TRBJ2-7; D unclear. The CDR3 has 11 amino acids. Germline CDR1 ENHRY, CDR2 SYGVKD. Trimming took off 6 bases at V and 3 bases at J, with 6 bases between the two ends.

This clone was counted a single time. CDR3 nucleotides: TGTGCCAGCAGCGTCCGGGACAGGACTGAAGCTTTCTTT. Protein sequence: CASSVRDRTEAFF. The gene calls are TRBV9 and TRBJ1-1; TRBD1 matches at 8 bases. This CDR3 contains 13 residues. The germline V gene encodes CDR1 SGDLS and CDR2 YYNGEE. With V trimmed by 2 bases and J by 5 bases, 2 bases remained unmatched.

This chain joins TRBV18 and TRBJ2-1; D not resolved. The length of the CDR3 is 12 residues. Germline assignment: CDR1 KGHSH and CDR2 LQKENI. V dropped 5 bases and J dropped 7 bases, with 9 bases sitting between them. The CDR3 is CASSIGQNEQFF. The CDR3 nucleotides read TGTGCCAGCTCAATCGGGCAGAATGAGCAGTTCTTC.

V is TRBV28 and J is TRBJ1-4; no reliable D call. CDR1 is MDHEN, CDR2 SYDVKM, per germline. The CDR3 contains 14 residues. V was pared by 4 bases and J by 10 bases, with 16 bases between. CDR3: CASSSPGNVGKLFF. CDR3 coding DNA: TGTGCCAGCAGTTCTCCGGGGAACGTCGGAAAACTGTTTTTT. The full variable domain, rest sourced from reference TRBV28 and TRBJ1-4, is DVKVTQSSRYLVKRTGEKVFLECVQDMDHENMFWYRQDPGLGLRLIYFSYDVKMKEKGDIPEGYSVSREKKERFSLILESASTNQTSMYLCASSSPGNVGKLFFGSGTQLSVL.

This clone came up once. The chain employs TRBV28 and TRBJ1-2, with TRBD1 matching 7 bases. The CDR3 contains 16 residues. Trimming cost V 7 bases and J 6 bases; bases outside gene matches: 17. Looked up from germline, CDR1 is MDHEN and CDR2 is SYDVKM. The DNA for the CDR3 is TGTGCCAGCACCGACCTGCGGGGACAGCAACTAAATGGCTACACCTTC. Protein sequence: CASTDLRGQQLNGYTF.

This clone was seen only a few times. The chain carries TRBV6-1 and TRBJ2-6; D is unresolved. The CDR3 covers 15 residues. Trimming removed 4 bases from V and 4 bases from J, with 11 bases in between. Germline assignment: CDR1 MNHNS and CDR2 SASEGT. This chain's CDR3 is CASSGTTIGANVLTF. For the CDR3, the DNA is TGTGCCAGCAGTGGGACGACGATCGGGGCCAACGTCCTGACTTTC.

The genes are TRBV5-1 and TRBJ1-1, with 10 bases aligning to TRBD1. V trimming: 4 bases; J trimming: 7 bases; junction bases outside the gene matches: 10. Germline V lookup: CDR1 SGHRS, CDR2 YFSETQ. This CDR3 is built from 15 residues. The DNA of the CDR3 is TGCGCCAGCAGCAAAAGTCCGGGACAGGGGTTTGAAGCTTTCTTT. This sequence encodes CASSKSPGQGFEAFF.

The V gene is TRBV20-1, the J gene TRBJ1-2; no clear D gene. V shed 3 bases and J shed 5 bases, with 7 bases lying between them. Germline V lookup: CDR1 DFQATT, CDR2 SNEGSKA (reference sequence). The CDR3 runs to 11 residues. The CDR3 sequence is CSASNPYGYTF. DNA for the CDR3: TGCAGTGCTAGCAATCCGTATGGCTACACCTTC.

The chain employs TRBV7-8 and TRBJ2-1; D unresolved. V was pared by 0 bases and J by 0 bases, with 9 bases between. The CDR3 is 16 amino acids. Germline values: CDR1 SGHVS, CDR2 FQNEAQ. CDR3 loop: CASSLAGRNSYNEQFF. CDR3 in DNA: TGTGCCAGCAGCTTAGCGGGCCGGAACTCCTACAATGAGCAGTTCTTC.

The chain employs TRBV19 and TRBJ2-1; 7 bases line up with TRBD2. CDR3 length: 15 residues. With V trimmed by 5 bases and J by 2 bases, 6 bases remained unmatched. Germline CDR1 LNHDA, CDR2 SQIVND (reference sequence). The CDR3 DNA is TGTGCCAGTAGTCGAGGCCTAGCGGCCTACAATGAGCAGTTCTTC. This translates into CASSRGLAAYNEQFF.

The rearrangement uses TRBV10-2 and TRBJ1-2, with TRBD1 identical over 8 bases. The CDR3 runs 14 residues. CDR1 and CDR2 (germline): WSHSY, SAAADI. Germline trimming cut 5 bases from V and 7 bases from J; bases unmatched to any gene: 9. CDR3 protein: CASSPRQGLTGYTF. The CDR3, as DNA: TGCGCCAGCAGTCCCCGACAGGGGCTTACTGGCTACACCTTC.

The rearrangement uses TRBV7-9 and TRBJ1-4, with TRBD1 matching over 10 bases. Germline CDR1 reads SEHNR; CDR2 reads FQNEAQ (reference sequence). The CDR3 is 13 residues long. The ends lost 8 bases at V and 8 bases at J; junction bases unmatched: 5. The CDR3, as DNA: TGTGCCAGCGGGCGGGACAGGGGAGAAAAACTGTTTTTT. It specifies CASGRDRGEKLFF.

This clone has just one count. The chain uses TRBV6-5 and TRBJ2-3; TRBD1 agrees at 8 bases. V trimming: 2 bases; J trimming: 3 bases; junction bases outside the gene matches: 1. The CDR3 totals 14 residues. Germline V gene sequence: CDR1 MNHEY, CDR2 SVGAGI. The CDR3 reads CASSYRDRTDTQYF. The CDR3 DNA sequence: TGTGCCAGCAGTTACCGGGACAGGACAGATACGCAGTATTTT.

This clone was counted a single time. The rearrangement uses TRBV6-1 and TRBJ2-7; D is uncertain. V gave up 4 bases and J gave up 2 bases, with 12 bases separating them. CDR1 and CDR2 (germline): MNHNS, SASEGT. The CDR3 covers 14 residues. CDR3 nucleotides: TGTGCCAGCAGTGGGTTGAACACACCCTACGAGCAGTACTTC. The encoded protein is CASSGLNTPYEQYF.